This is a list of T cell receptor beta chains from one sample in a study of cytomegalovirus exposure and HLA in healthy donors. TCRdb's table, derived via immunoSEQ multiplex PCR, lists solely in-frame clones and lacks some. The profile shows fewer than 300,000 clones, about nine tenths of them singletons. The material sequenced was PBMCs. Every receptor here comes from a man aged 40-50 years in good health and CMV-seropositive. Both conserved end residues are part of each CDR3. A D gene is named only where the DNA matches it firmly. Expanded clones get a size class; other rows say once, few or many, or leave the size out.

D gene,V gene,clone size,J gene,CDR3 protein,CDR3 DNA
-,TRBV27,-,TRBJ1-3,CASSLRGPSGNTIYF,TGTGCCAGCAGTTTAAGGGGCCCTTCTGGAAACACCATATATTTT
-,TRBV7-9,-,TRBJ2-1,CASSLRGNEQFF,TGTGCCAGCAGCTTACGCGGGAATGAGCAGTTCTTC
-,TRBV11-2,-,TRBJ1-1,CASSRLPTRDTEAFF,TGTGCCAGCAGCCGACTACCTACAAGGGACACTGAAGCTTTCTTT
TRBD1,TRBV28,-,TRBJ2-3,CASTETGGTDTQYF,TGTGCCAGCACCGAGACAGGGGGCACAGATACGCAGTATTTT
TRBD2,TRBV19,-,TRBJ2-7,CASSRSVGLAREQYF,TGTGCCAGTAGTCGATCTGTGGGACTAGCACGCGAGCAGTACTTC
TRBD2,TRBV7-3,-,TRBJ2-1,CASSTGTSGNEQFF,TGTGCCAGCAGCACCGGGACTAGCGGCAATGAGCAGTTCTTC
-,TRBV19,few,TRBJ1-5,CASSIDTVNQPQHF,TGTGCCAGTAGTATAGATACAGTCAATCAGCCCCAGCATTTT
-,TRBV5-1,-,TRBJ2-1,CASSLVRGGSYNEQFF,TGCGCCAGCAGCTTGGTTCGTGGAGGCTCCTACAATGAGCAGTTCTTC
TRBD2,TRBV13,-,TRBJ2-3,CASSLGLGRSKDTQYF,TGTGCCAGCAGCTTAGGGCTCGGGAGGTCAAAAGATACGCAGTATTTT
TRBD2,TRBV4-3,-,TRBJ2-2,CASSPQGYSGSGAGELFF,TGCGCCAGCAGCCCCCAAGGGTATAGCGGGAGTGGGGCCGGGGAGCTGTTTTTT
-,TRBV25-1,few,TRBJ1-1,CASSDKHSITEAFF,TGTGCCAGCAGTGATAAGCACAGCATCACTGAAGCTTTCTTT
TRBD2,TRBV28,-,TRBJ2-1,CASSLWGQEGLAGDEQFF,TGTGCCAGCAGTTTATGGGGACAGGAGGGGCTAGCGGGAGATGAGCAGTTCTTC
-,TRBV28,-,TRBJ2-7,CASSLPSVATLSSYEQYF,TGTGCCAGCAGTTTACCCAGCGTGGCCACCTTGAGCTCCTACGAGCAGTACTTC
-,TRBV28,-,TRBJ2-7,CASSLRGTSSYEQYF,TGTGCCAGCAGTTTACGCGGAACCAGCTCCTACGAGCAGTACTTC
TRBD2,TRBV9,-,TRBJ2-5,CASEERDSGELGETQYF,TGTGCCAGCGAGGAAAGGGATAGCGGGGAGTTGGGAGAGACCCAGTACTTC
-,TRBV4-3,-,TRBJ2-2,CASSQGPRTGQGNTGELFF,TGCGCCAGCAGCCAAGGGCCGAGGACGGGACAAGGAAACACCGGGGAGCTGTTTTTT
-,TRBV6-6,-,TRBJ1-2,CASFRIHGYTF,TGTGCCAGCTTCAGGATCCATGGCTACACCTTC
-,TRBV13,-,TRBJ2-7,CASSQVPNYEQYF,TGTGCCAGCAGCCAGGTACCGAACTACGAGCAGTACTTC
TRBD1,TRBV19,-,TRBJ2-5,CASSVTGTGETQYF,TGTGCCAGTAGTGTAACCGGGACAGGGGAGACCCAGTACTTC
-,TRBV14,-,TRBJ2-7,CASSYSHEQYF,TGTGCCAGCAGCTACAGCCACGAGCAGTACTTC
-,TRBV18,-,TRBJ2-1,CASSPSALDEQFF,TGTGCCAGCTCACCGTCTGCGTTGGATGAGCAGTTCTTC
TRBD1,TRBV7-9,-,TRBJ1-4,CASSLGQGVGNEKLFF,TGTGCCAGCAGCCTGGGACAGGGCGTCGGTAATGAAAAACTGTTTTTT
TRBD1,TRBV6-5,-,TRBJ1-6,CASSYQGTGGSPLHF,TGTGCCAGCAGTTACCAAGGGACAGGGGGGTCACCCCTCCACTTT
-,TRBV5-6,-,TRBJ1-1,CASSLADRFNTEAFF,TGTGCCAGCAGCTTGGCCGACAGATTCAACACTGAAGCTTTCTTT
-,TRBV28,-,TRBJ1-2,CASSQTLTGPNFGYTF,TGTGCCAGCAGTCAGACCTTGACAGGACCTAACTTTGGCTACACCTTC
-,TRBV4-3,-,TRBJ2-1,CASSQDSWQTGNEQFF,TGCGCCAGCAGCCAAGACTCGTGGCAAACAGGGAATGAGCAGTTCTTC
-,TRBV19,few,TRBJ2-1,CASSIGTGEAYNEQFF,TGTGCCAGTAGTATAGGAACGGGAGAAGCCTACAATGAGCAGTTCTTC
TRBD1,TRBV7-2,-,TRBJ2-1,CASSAWTGDYNEQFF,TGTGCCAGCAGCGCCTGGACAGGGGACTACAATGAGCAGTTCTTC
-,TRBV7-9,-,TRBJ2-7,CASSLTAGSDEQYF,TGTGCCAGCAGCTTAACCGCGGGGAGCGACGAGCAGTACTTC
-,TRBV11-2,few,TRBJ1-1,CASSLGLIRGAEAFF,TGTGCCAGCAGCTTGGGTCTCATCCGGGGTGCTGAAGCTTTCTTT
TRBD1,TRBV7-9,-,TRBJ1-3,CASSSDRNSGNTIYF,TGTGCCAGCAGTTCGGACAGGAACTCTGGAAACACCATATATTTT
-,TRBV4-3,-,TRBJ2-3,CASSQAGIPTDTQYF,TGCGCCAGCAGCCAAGCGGGGATCCCCACAGATACGCAGTATTTT
TRBD1,TRBV28,-,TRBJ1-4,CASRRTGREKLFF,TGTGCCAGCAGGAGGACAGGACGCGAAAAACTGTTTTTT
-,TRBV28,once,TRBJ2-2,CASSLSLVLVNTGELFF,TGTGCCAGCAGTTTATCCTTGGTACTAGTAAACACCGGGGAGCTGTTTTTT
TRBD1,TRBV4-3,-,TRBJ2-7,CASSLTPGAGGEQYF,TGCGCCAGCAGCCTTACTCCCGGGGCAGGGGGCGAGCAGTACTTC
-,TRBV28,-,TRBJ2-7,CASSPHESYEQYF,TGTGCCAGCAGTCCCCATGAGTCCTACGAGCAGTACTTC
TRBD1,TRBV2,-,TRBJ2-7,CASSTGTVSYEQYF,TGTGCCAGCAGTACCGGGACAGTCTCCTACGAGCAGTACTTC
-,TRBV11-2,-,TRBJ2-3,CASSLGGFTDTQYF,TGTGCCAGCAGCTTAGGTGGCTTCACAGATACGCAGTATTTT
TRBD2,TRBV19,-,TRBJ2-3,CASSKRESLPDTQYF,TGTGCCAGTAGTAAGCGGGAGAGTCTGCCAGATACGCAGTATTTT
TRBD2,TRBV4-3,-,TRBJ2-1,CASSQDREGYNEQFF,TGCGCCAGCAGCCAAGACAGGGAGGGTTACAATGAGCAGTTCTTC
-,TRBV19,-,TRBJ2-3,CASSPMASEVDTQYF,TGTGCCAGTAGCCCGATGGCTAGCGAAGTAGATACGCAGTATTTT
-,TRBV29-1,-,TRBJ2-1,CSAWGLAAYNEQFF,TGCAGCGCCTGGGGGCTAGCGGCCTACAATGAGCAGTTCTTC
-,TRBV4-2,-,TRBJ2-5,CASSEPRGETQYF,TGTGCCAGCAGCGAACCCAGGGGTGAGACCCAGTACTTC
-,TRBV11-2,-,TRBJ1-1,CASSLDGKEGTEAFF,TGTGCCAGCAGCTTAGATGGGAAGGAGGGCACTGAAGCTTTCTTT
TRBD1,TRBV6-5,-,TRBJ1-4,CASKVTGGGEKLFF,TGTGCCAGCAAAGTAACAGGGGGCGGGGAAAAACTGTTTTTT
TRBD2,TRBV12-5,once,TRBJ2-1,CASGEGTSGDNNEQFF,TGTGCTAGTGGCGAGGGGACTAGCGGAGATAACAATGAGCAGTTCTTC
-,TRBV6-5,-,TRBJ1-1,CASSYFAGAGAEAFF,TGTGCCAGCAGTTACTTCGCGGGGGCCGGGGCTGAAGCTTTCTTT
-,TRBV10-3,-,TRBJ2-7,CAIRQGSYEQYF,TGTGCCATCAGGCAGGGATCGTACGAGCAGTACTTC
-,TRBV6-1,-,TRBJ2-6,CALNRAGANVLTF,TGTGCTTTAAACAGGGCTGGGGCCAACGTCCTGACTTTC
-,TRBV7-8,-,TRBJ1-5,CASSLAGDQPQHF,TGTGCCAGCAGCTTAGCCGGAGATCAGCCCCAGCATTTT
-,TRBV5-4,few,TRBJ2-1,CASSFGTNEQFF,TGTGCCAGCAGCTTCGGTACCAATGAGCAGTTCTTC
-,TRBV5-4,-,TRBJ1-4,CASSRWDLNNEKLFF,TGTGCCAGCAGCCGATGGGACTTGAATAATGAAAAACTGTTTTTT
-,TRBV27,-,TRBJ1-1,CASSTSPTGRTEAFF,TGTGCCAGCAGTACTTCTCCCACAGGTCGGACTGAAGCTTTCTTT
-,TRBV29-1,-,TRBJ2-1,CSARQGGNEQFF,TGCAGCGCAAGACAGGGAGGCAATGAGCAGTTCTTC
TRBD1,TRBV27,once,TRBJ1-5,CASSLTGQGRNQPQHF,TGTGCCAGCAGTTTAACGGGACAGGGGCGCAATCAGCCCCAGCATTTT
TRBD1,TRBV7-8,-,TRBJ1-5,CASSSGGQPQHF,TGTGCCAGCAGCTCAGGGGGCCAGCCCCAGCATTTT
-,TRBV5-1,-,TRBJ2-5,CASSLTRQETQYF,TGCGCCAGCAGCTTGACACGCCAAGAGACCCAGTACTTC